This TCR beta chain stems from a study of radiotherapy plus CTLA-4 blockade in lung cancer. Study at large: Objective response was observed in around a sixth of patients, and disease control in roughly 30%. Overall study results and limits: Dynamics of early blood T cell clones, together with interferon-beta, were reportedly the best predictors of response. The study found tumor-derived TCR clones expanded in blood after radiotherapy plus ipilimumab.

Those patients who had chemo-refractory metastatic non-small-cell lung cancer were given focal radiation along with CTLA-4 blockade through ipilimumab. Comments on this clone: What it recognizes is unknown.

Germline V gives CDR1 SGHKS, CDR2 YYEKEE (reference sequence). The V and J ends lost 4 bases and 10 bases, in that order; junction bases with no gene match: 23. This CDR3 has 18 amino acids. Only in-frame clones appear in the TCRdb table, and some are missing; sequencing was by immunoSEQ multiplex PCR. This table holds about 78,000 clones, around 88% found once. The sequence was obtained from a human donor with non-small cell lung cancer who had a partial response to radiotherapy plus ipilimumab. The material sequenced was peripheral blood, taken from a patient treated with radiotherapy plus ipilimumab. The V call is TRBV5-5, the J call TRBJ1-1; 9 nucleotides align to TRBD1. The DNA of the CDR3 is TGTGCCAGCAGCCCAAGGCGCATAGAACTTAGGGACAGGGCGGTAGCTTTCTTT. It translates to CASSPRRIELRDRAVAFF.